Reported below is one T cell receptor (beta chain). The data stem from a study of response to subunit inactivated influenza vaccine. TCRdb independently ran MiXCR on the RT-PCR reads; one entry per CDR3 protein. This sample has some 160,000 distinct CDR3 sequences, with under 13% found just once. From germline, CDR1 is MDHEN and CDR2 SYDVKM. This CDR3 spans 15 amino acids. Trimming removed 6 bases from V and 3 bases from J; junction bases left unmatched: 8. This TCR was sampled from a man between 50 and 59 years old who received an inactivated influenza vaccine. This chain links TRBV28 with TRBJ1-3, with 7 bases identical to TRBD1. The sequences come from non-naive T cells sorted from PBMCs, collected around seven weeks after vaccination. The CDR3 region is CASRNRGENGNTIYF. The CDR3 DNA follows: TGTGCCAGCAGGAACAGGGGCGAAAATGGAAACACCATATATTTT.